Here is one T cell receptor (beta chain) with its context. The antigen it recognizes is unknown. Base-call qualities are not available, and no considerably larger clone is one nucleotide away. This sample was included in a study of T cell responses to AZD1222 COVID-19 vaccine (dated by TCRdb to 2020 to 2023). About the investigation overall: AZD1222 recipients with second doses at about 4 weeks or about 12 weeks were pooled, because spike-specific TCR depth and breadth did not differ between schedules. A total of 230 to 250 trial participants underwent TCR sequencing, of whom nearly 210 had received two doses of AZD1222 and some 25 had received two doses of the MenACWY control vaccine. Trial participants were enrolled by age into subgroups of 18-55, 56-69 and 70-plus years, and roughly 150, 30 and 60 TCR-sequenced participants, respectively, were included in these subgroups. What the authors observed across the whole study: After two AZD1222 doses, spike-specific TCR breadth and depth were significantly higher than at day 0 and than in MenACWY recipients. Because no day 14 peak-response samples were available, the repertoires could be characterized only after the peak T cell response. Participants were mostly white British, with more females than males. The authors suggested clonal diversity may have been underestimated. Reportedly, close to half of the unique spike-specific TCRs recognized epitopes lying outside the regions that are mutated in the B.1.351 and B.1.1.7 variants. Only five to seven AZD1222 recipients were SARS-CoV-2 seropositive at baseline, limiting conclusions about previously exposed vaccinees. Vaccine-associated CD4 TCRs spanned the whole spike protein, with dominant responses in regions 160-218 and 743-854. The 56-69-year group was small, and its depth increase did not reach significance, likely because of low power.

The time point tag for this specimen amounts to: baseline before first vaccination. Samples from vaccinated people were obtained from the UK trials COV001 and COV002, which included a single-blind randomized controlled phase 2/3 trial of AZD1222 (ChAdOx1 nCoV-19) in healthy adults. Trial participant PBMC samples were collected at day 0 and day 28 after the second dose for TCRbeta chain sequencing. The CDR3 regions of human TCRbeta chains were analyzed by immunosequencing. In the original analysis: TCRs in the repertoires were compared against a reference library of SARS-CoV-2-specific TCRs that had been generated with the MIRA antigen-specificity platform. Breadth was defined as the fraction of unique TCRs that were SARS-CoV-2-associated, and depth was defined as the fraction of total T cells that were SARS-CoV-2-associated. Each spike-specific TCR was assigned to its reactive spike region and to a CD4 or CD8 class using the MIRA data. Log10-transformed breadth and depth values were compared by one-way ANOVA with Sidak's multiple comparisons tests. TCRdb stores this immuneACCESS table with in-frame sequences only. Part of the clones is absent; in the studies checked, under half of the shortfall reflects unresolved V genes, and no reason is known for the rest. Clonal size and the V and J genes are those of that table, whereas D and trimming came from the DNA. This sample holds over 100,000 clones; 80% to 90% were observed only once. The ten largest clones add up to more than 8% of the sample.

CDR1 and CDR2 were assigned from the germline V gene as KGHSH and LQKENI. Its CDR3 holds 13 amino acids, cysteine through phenylalanine. Of the read, only the CDR3 DNA is kept; its 39 bases are in frame from base 1. The V end loses 2 bases and the J end loses 6 bases, and a stretch of 5 bases separates them. The V and J segments used are TRBV18 and TRBJ1-6; there is no confident call for the D gene. This material consisted of peripheral blood, taken on day 0 of AZD1222 vaccination. The receptor was derived from an adult in good health. The nucleotides are TGTGCCAGCTCACCAGGGCTTAATTCACCCCTCCACTTT. Its translation is CASSPGLNSPLHF.